The entry below gives a single T cell receptor (beta chain) sequence along with its context. What it binds is unknown. Sequenced by immunoSEQ multiplex PCR; TCRdb stores in-frame clones only, minus some. Here the sample spans some 69,000 clones, around 80% being singletons. The sample belongs to a study of T cell responses to AZD1222 COVID-19 vaccine. Overall study findings and caveats: When two AZD1222 doses had been given, Spike-specific TCR breadth and depth rose. Spike was spanned by vaccine-associated CD4 TCRs, with dominance at 160-218 and 743-854. Targeting of unmutated variant regions was reportedly seen in nearly half of spike-specific TCRs. It was only five to seven AZD1222 recipients who were seropositive at baseline.

Trimming took 7 bases from V and 0 from J, leaving 12 bases between them. CDR3 length: 14 amino acids. The V gene's germline CDR1 is SGHVS and CDR2 FQNEAQ. The input for sequencing was peripheral blood, taken 28 days after the second AZD1222 dose. The chain is built from TRBV7-8 and TRBJ1-1; D not resolved. This TCR came from an adult who received the AZD1222 COVID-19 vaccine. The DNA of the CDR3 is TGTGCCAGCATCAACGGTCGGATGAACACTGAAGCTTTCTTT. Translation gives CASINGRMNTEAFF.